This is a list of T cell receptor beta chains from one sample in a study of regulatory dendritic cells for organ transplantation. Data came from immunoSEQ multiplex PCR; TCRdb stores just in-frame clones and leaves some out. The data show roughly 34,000 clones, less than 90% seen once. The sequencing sample was made of naive CD4+ T cells from blood. The receptors originated from a human donor in good health. The CDR3 runs from the conserved cysteine through the conserved F or W. Each record gives: J gene, V gene, CDR3 protein.

J gene: TRBJ2-7; V gene: TRBV7-3; CDR3 protein: CASSLRSGSSYEQYF
J gene: TRBJ2-7; V gene: TRBV18; CDR3 protein: CASSPKGVYEQYF
J gene: TRBJ2-2; V gene: TRBV5-6; CDR3 protein: CASSLPGGLNTGELFF
J gene: TRBJ2-1; V gene: TRBV15; CDR3 protein: CATSRDPGYGPQFF
J gene: TRBJ2-5; V gene: TRBV11-2; CDR3 protein: CASSLVRGRAGETQYF
J gene: TRBJ2-2; V gene: TRBV13; CDR3 protein: CASSLGGLAVYTGELFF
J gene: TRBJ1-2; V gene: TRBV6-5; CDR3 protein: CASSRGSWGGYGYTF
J gene: TRBJ2-1; V gene: TRBV5-5; CDR3 protein: CASSFDRQGGNEQFF
J gene: TRBJ2-7; V gene: TRBV7-8; CDR3 protein: CASSPSRLAASYEQYF
J gene: TRBJ2-5; V gene: TRBV2; CDR3 protein: CASSSETGGKTQYF
J gene: TRBJ2-5; V gene: TRBV6-1; CDR3 protein: CASSEDYMGAQYF
J gene: TRBJ2-7; V gene: TRBV2; CDR3 protein: CASTSLDRVKSYEQYF
J gene: TRBJ1-2; V gene: TRBV27; CDR3 protein: CASSPDRVRGYTF
J gene: TRBJ1-2; V gene: TRBV30; CDR3 protein: CAWGDRMRGYTF
J gene: TRBJ2-7; V gene: TRBV18; CDR3 protein: CASSDRRTRDSPYEQYF
J gene: TRBJ2-3; V gene: TRBV10-1; CDR3 protein: CASSLSGRGDTQYF
J gene: TRBJ2-2; V gene: TRBV4-1; CDR3 protein: CASSLLAGNTGELFF
J gene: TRBJ2-5; V gene: TRBV9; CDR3 protein: CASSVGGGGETQYF
J gene: TRBJ2-5; V gene: TRBV28; CDR3 protein: CASSSLGPWTEEETQYF
J gene: TRBJ1-4; V gene: TRBV7-9; CDR3 protein: CASSLTGYSNEKLFF
J gene: TRBJ1-1; V gene: TRBV27; CDR3 protein: CASSSIRASMNTEAFF
J gene: TRBJ2-2; V gene: TRBV29-1; CDR3 protein: CSVERGGNTGELFF
J gene: TRBJ1-2; V gene: TRBV30; CDR3 protein: CAWSGDGGHANYGYTF
J gene: TRBJ2-5; V gene: TRBV19; CDR3 protein: CASSRQLPGLAGAEETQYF
J gene: TRBJ2-7; V gene: TRBV4-1; CDR3 protein: CASSQASTIGYEQYF
J gene: TRBJ2-3; V gene: TRBV7-2; CDR3 protein: CASRERGAIDTQYF
J gene: TRBJ2-1; V gene: TRBV30; CDR3 protein: CAWSSLAGGSLRQFF
J gene: TRBJ1-5; V gene: TRBV11-2; CDR3 protein: CASSLTPGQGNQPQHF
J gene: TRBJ1-5; V gene: TRBV30; CDR3 protein: CAWSGQANQPQHF